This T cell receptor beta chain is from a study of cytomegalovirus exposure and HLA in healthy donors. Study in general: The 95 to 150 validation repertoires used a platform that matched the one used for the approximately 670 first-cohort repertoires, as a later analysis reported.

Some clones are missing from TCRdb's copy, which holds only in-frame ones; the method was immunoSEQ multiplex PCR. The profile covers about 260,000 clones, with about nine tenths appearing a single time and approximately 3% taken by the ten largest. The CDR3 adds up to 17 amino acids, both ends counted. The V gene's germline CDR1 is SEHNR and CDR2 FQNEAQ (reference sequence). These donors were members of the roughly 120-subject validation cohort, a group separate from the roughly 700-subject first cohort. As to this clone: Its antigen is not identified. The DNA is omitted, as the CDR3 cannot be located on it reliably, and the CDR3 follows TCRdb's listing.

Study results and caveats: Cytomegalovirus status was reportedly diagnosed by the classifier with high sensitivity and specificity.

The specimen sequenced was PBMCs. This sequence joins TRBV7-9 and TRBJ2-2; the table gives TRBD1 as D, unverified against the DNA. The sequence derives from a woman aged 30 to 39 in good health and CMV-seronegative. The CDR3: CASSLADRELSLGELFF.